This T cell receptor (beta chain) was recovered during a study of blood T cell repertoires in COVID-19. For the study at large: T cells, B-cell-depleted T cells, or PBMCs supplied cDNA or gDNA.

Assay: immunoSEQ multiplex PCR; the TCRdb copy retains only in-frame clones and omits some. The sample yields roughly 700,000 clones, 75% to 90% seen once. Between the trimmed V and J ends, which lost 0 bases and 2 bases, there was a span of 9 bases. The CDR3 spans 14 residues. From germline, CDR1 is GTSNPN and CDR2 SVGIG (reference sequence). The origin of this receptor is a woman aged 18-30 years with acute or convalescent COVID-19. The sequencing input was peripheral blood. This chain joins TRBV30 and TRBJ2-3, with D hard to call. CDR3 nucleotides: TGTGCCTGGAGTGTACTAAAGACCACAGATACGCAGTATTTT. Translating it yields CAWSVLKTTDTQYF.